This T cell receptor (beta chain) was sequenced in a study of cytomegalovirus exposure and HLA in healthy donors. This clone was observed a handful of times. The PCR contained 60 Vbeta and 13 Jbeta primers. Method: immunoSEQ multiplex PCR; TCRdb's copy keeps in-frame clones and lacks some. This sample yields about 150,000 clones, of which around four fifths are seen a single time; 4% to 6% belongs to the top ten. With 5 bases clipped from V and 5 bases from J, the junction kept 7 bases outside the gene matches. The CDR3 length is 15 residues. Germline V CDR1 and CDR2: LNHNV, YYDKDF (reference sequence).

This sequence joins TRBV15 and TRBJ2-5, with 11 nucleotides matching TRBD2. The sample was PBMCs. This receptor was obtained from a girl aged 5 to 17 in good health and CMV-seropositive. The CDR3 DNA is TGTGCCACCAGCCGGAATAGCGGGGGGGCTGAGACCCAGTACTTC. Its translation is CATSRNSGGAETQYF.